This T cell receptor (beta chain) was profiled in a study of blood T cell repertoires in COVID-19 (dated by TCRdb to about 2020). Some background on the complete study: Samples covering the acute and convalescent phases of COVID-19 were provided by collaborators in the United States, Italy and Spain. The repertoires were released in a freely available public database meant as a resource for research on the immune response to SARS-CoV-2. The material from the prospective study consisted of cDNA or gDNA derived from T cells, B-cell-depleted T cells, or PBMCs. Sample metadata almost always included a de-identified subject ID, COVID-19 status, age in years and sex. Samples came from the ongoing ImmuneRACE study (first 160 participants) plus 1,254 subjects from 6 global collaborators. The dataset comprised deeply sampled blood TCRbeta repertoires from subjects exposed to, actively infected with, or recovered from COVID-19. Where available, HLA class I and class II types were obtained from metadata supplied by the sample provider rather than from assay-based typing. Findings and caveats that apply to the study as a whole: The amount of clinical and demographic metadata varied by source and participant and was provided uncurated.

About this clone: Its antigen target is currently unknown. Base-call qualities are not available, and no considerably larger clone is one nucleotide away.

TCRbeta CDR3 regions were amplified from genomic DNA by means of the immunoSEQ Assay, a bias-controlled multiplex PCR. Processing in the source paper ran as follows. Within the assay, amplification of reference gene primers was used to estimate how many nucleated cells each sample contained. To quantify the absolute abundance of each unique TCRbeta CDR3 rearrangement, sequence reads were collapsed and filtered. Productive Simpson clonality was computed per sample as the square root of Simpson's diversity index over productive rearrangements. TCRdb provides this immuneACCESS table in a form limited to in-frame rearrangements. Some clones are lacking; in checked studies, under half of them reflect an unresolved V gene, and why the rest are absent is not known. That table is the source of V, J and clone size, and D and trimming were worked out from the DNA. Here the sample has under 150,000 clones; around four fifths occur a single time. The top ten clones comprise 13% of the sample.

Taken from cysteine to phenylalanine, the CDR3 has 15 residues. Kept here is only the CDR3 DNA, which spans 45 bases and is read in frame from base 1. V and J are trimmed by 3 bases and 4 bases, and the gene matches miss 6 bases of the junction. Sequences SGDLS (CDR1) and YYNGEE (CDR2) are obtained from the germline V gene. Collaborating institutions collected whole blood in K2EDTA tubes following their own protocols. Collaborator samples were shipped for TCRbeta analysis as frozen whole blood, isolated PBMCs, or DNA extracted from either sample type. The sequenced sample consisted of peripheral blood. This clonotype originated in a human donor in a cohort sampled during active COVID-19. Recombination connected TRBV9 to TRBJ2-3; 9 central nucleotides agree with TRBD1. The CDR3 here reads CASSGGQGFPDTQYF. The sequenced DNA: TGTGCCAGCAGCGGAGGACAGGGGTTTCCAGATACGCAGTATTTT.